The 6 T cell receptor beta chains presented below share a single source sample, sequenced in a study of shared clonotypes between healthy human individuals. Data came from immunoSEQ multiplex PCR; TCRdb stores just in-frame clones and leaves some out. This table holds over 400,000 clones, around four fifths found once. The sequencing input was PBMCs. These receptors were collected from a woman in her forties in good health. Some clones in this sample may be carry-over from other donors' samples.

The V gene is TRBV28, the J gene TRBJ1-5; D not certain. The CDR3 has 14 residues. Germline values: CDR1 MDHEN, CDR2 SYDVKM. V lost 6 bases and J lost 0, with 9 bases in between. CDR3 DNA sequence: TGTGCCAGCAGGGGATCCAATAGCAATCAGCCCCAGCATTTT. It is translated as CASRGSNSNQPQHF. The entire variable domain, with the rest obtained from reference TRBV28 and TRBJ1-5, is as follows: DVKVTQSSRYLVKRTGEKVFLECVQDMDHENMFWYRQDPGLGLRLIYFSYDVKMKEKGDIPEGYSVSREKKERFSLILESASTNQTSMYLCASRGSNSNQPQHFGDGTRLSIL.

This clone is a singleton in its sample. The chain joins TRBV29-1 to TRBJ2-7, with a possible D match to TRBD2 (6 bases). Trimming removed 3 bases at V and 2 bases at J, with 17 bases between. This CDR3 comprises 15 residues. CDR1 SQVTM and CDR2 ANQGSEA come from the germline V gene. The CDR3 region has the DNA TGCAGCGTTGATTCCGCGGGGAGAGGTGCCTACGAGCAGTACTTC. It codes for CSVDSAGRGAYEQYF.

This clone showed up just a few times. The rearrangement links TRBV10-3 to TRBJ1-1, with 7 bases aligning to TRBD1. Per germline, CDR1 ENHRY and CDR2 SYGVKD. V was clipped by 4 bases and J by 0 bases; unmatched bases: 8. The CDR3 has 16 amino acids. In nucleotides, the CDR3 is TGTGCCATCAGTGGACAGGGTACGGGAGTGAACACTGAAGCTTTCTTT. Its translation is CAISGQGTGVNTEAFF.

CDR3 protein: CASSDLAGAIKPETQYF. Here the CDR3 DNA reads TGCGCCAGCAGTGACCTAGCGGGAGCCATTAAACCGGAGACCCAGTACTTC. The chain carries TRBV10-2 and TRBJ2-5; 10 bases agree with TRBD2. The V gene's germline CDR1 is WSHSY and CDR2 SAAADI. Unmatched junction bases numbered 12, after V lost 3 bases and J lost 5 bases. This CDR3 comprises 17 residues.

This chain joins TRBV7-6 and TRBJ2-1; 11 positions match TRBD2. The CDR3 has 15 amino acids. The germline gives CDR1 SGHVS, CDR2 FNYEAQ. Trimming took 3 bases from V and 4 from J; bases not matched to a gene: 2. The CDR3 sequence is CASSLGTSGYNEQFF. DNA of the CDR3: TGTGCCAGCAGCTTGGGGACTAGCGGTTACAATGAGCAGTTCTTC.

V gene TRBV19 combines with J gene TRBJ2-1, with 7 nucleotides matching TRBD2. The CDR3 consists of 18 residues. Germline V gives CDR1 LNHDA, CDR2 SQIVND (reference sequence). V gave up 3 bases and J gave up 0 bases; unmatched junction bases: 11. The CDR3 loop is CASSIGLRAGLSYNEQFF. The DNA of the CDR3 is TGTGCCAGTAGTATCGGTCTGAGAGCGGGACTCTCCTACAATGAGCAGTTCTTC.